A single sample is the source of the 9 T cell receptor beta chains below, sequenced in a study of T cell responses to AZD1222 COVID-19 vaccine. Measured with immunoSEQ multiplex PCR; TCRdb has only the in-frame clones, and not every one. Counted here are around 180,000 clones, roughly 92% occurring once; the ten biggest clones make up 10%. Sequenced here: peripheral blood, sampled on day 0 of AZD1222 vaccination. These TCRs come from an adult in good health.

V usage is TRBV14 and J usage is TRBJ2-2; unclear D gene. Trimming took off 2 bases at V and 6 bases at J, with 7 bases between the two ends. CDR3 size: 13 residues. Germline V gives CDR1 SGHDN, CDR2 FVKESK. The CDR3 bases are TGTGCCAGCAGCCAATGGCCTGCCGGGGAGCTGTTTTTT. It codes for CASSQWPAGELFF. Full variable domain (outside the CDR3, taken from reference TRBV14 and TRBJ2-2): EAGVTQFPSHSVIEKGQTVTLRCDPISGHDNLYWYRRVMGKEIKFLLHFVKESKQDESGMPNNRFLAERTGGTYSTLKVQPAELEDSGVYFCASSQWPAGELFFGEGSRLTVL.

This rearrangement joins TRBV9 to TRBJ2-1; 10 nucleotides agree with TRBD1. Germline V gene sequence: CDR1 SGDLS, CDR2 YYNGEE. This CDR3 spans 14 amino acids. The V and J ends lost 3 bases and 9 bases, in that order; junction bases with no gene match: 6. CDR3: CASSAPGQGPEQFF. In nucleotides, the CDR3 is TGTGCCAGCAGCGCCCCGGGACAGGGGCCTGAGCAGTTCTTC.

The J gene is TRBJ1-2, the V gene TRBV5-8, with unresolved D. V lost 2 bases and J lost 7, with 6 bases in between. CDR1 is SGHTS, CDR2 YDEGEE, per germline. The CDR3 is made up of 11 amino acids. The chain's CDR3 is CASSLVGGYTF. The CDR3 DNA reads TGTGCCAGCAGCTTAGTAGGTGGCTACACCTTC.

A single count supports this clone. This sample includes further DNA sequences coding for the same CDR3. The gene calls are TRBV19 and TRBJ1-2; the D is unclear. This CDR3 comprises 12 residues. V lost 3 bases to trimming and J lost 5 bases, with 7 bases between them. In germline, CDR1 is LNHDA, CDR2 SQIVND (reference sequence). The CDR3 DNA follows: TGTGCCAGTAGTATGGGCACATATGGCTACACCTTC. This translates into CASSMGTYGYTF.

The rearrangement links TRBV5-6 to TRBJ1-2, with D possibly being TRBD1 (6 bases). The germline V gene has CDR1 SGHDT and CDR2 YYEEEE. This CDR3 has 13 residues. V gave up 5 bases and J gave up 4 bases, with 12 bases separating them. Written as DNA, the CDR3 is TGTGCCAGCAGGCCTACAGGGATCTATGGCTACACCTTC. Translating it yields CASRPTGIYGYTF.

The DNA of the CDR3 is TGTGCCAGCAGTTCTATTCTAAAGGGGAATGAAAAACTGTTTTTT. Translated, it gives CASSSILKGNEKLFF. The chain uses TRBV27 and TRBJ1-4; tentatively, D is TRBD1 (5 bases). CDR1 MNHEY and CDR2 SMNVEV come from the germline V gene (reference sequence). The CDR3 totals 15 residues. V lost 4 bases and J lost 5, with 14 bases in between.

The chain uses TRBV28 and TRBJ1-4, with no clear D. The CDR3 totals 13 residues. The germline V and J ends were trimmed by 5 bases and 8 bases, with 12 bases remaining between them. Germline CDR1 is MDHEN and CDR2 is SYDVKM. The CDR3: CASSPRPGEKLFF. The CDR3 nucleotides are TGTGCCAGCAGTCCTCGGCCGGGGGAAAAACTGTTTTTT. The full variable domain, its missing parts supplied by reference TRBV28 and TRBJ1-4, is DVKVTQSSRYLVKRTGEKVFLECVQDMDHENMFWYRQDPGLGLRLIYFSYDVKMKEKGDIPEGYSVSREKKERFSLILESASTNQTSMYLCASSPRPGEKLFFGSGTQLSVL.

This chain links TRBV6-4 with TRBJ2-2, with 10 bases fitting TRBD2. J gave up 1 base and V 6 bases, and 5 bases lay outside the gene matches. The germline V gene has CDR1 MRHNA and CDR2 SNTAGT. The CDR3 consists of 16 residues. The CDR3 loop is CASSQGTSENTGELFF. CDR3 nucleotide sequence: TGTGCCAGCAGCCAAGGGACTAGCGAGAACACCGGGGAGCTGTTTTTT.

The chain is built from TRBV10-3 and TRBJ1-4; D is unclear. Germline CDR1 reads ENHRY; CDR2 reads SYGVKD. V lost 9 bases and J 0 bases, leaving 11 bases between the germline ends. The CDR3 spans 14 residues. CDR3 sequence reads: CAIPWEATNEKLFF. Here the CDR3 DNA reads TGTGCCATTCCCTGGGAGGCAACTAATGAAAAACTGTTTTTT.